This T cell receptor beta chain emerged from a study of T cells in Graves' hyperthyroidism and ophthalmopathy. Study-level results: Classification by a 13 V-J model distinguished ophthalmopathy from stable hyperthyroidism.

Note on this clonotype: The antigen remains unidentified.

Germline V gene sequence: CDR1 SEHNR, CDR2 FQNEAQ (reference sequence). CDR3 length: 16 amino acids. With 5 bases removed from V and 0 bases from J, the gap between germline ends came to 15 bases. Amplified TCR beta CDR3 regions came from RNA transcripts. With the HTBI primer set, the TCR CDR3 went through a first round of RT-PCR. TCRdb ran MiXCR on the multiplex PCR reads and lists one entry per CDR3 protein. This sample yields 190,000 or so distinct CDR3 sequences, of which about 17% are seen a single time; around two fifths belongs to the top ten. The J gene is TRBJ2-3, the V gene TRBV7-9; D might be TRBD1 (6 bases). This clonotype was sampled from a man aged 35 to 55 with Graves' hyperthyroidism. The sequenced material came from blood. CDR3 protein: CASSPPTGTSTDTQYF. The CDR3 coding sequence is TGTGCCAGCAGCCCCCCGACAGGTACTAGCACAGATACGCAGTATTTT.